This entry is about one TCR beta chain. The antigen is unknown. The data are from a study of cytomegalovirus exposure and HLA in healthy donors. The overall study: About 85 million unique TCR sequences came from HLA-typed donors in an early release. The Caucasian-associated ancestry cluster contained 81% of the approximately 400 genotyped donors. General observations from the study: The classifier, whose performance was assessed in both the original and validation cohorts, reportedly diagnosed cytomegalovirus status with high specificity and sensitivity.

The J segment lost 2 bases and the V segment lost 5 bases, leaving 8 bases of the junction unmatched. Germline CDR1 is SGHTA and CDR2 is FQGNSA. The CDR3 sequence is 15 residues long. PCR used 60 Vbeta primers and 13 Jbeta primers. The assay was immunoSEQ multiplex PCR, and TCRdb's table has in-frame clones only and misses some. In the table there are 210,000 or so clones, about 77% of which are singletons. Sequenced input: PBMCs. The chain carries TRBV7-2 and TRBJ1-1; 7 nucleotides line up with TRBD1. The origin of this receptor is a woman between 25 and 40 years old in good health and CMV-seropositive. CDR3 coding DNA: TGTGCCAGCAGCCTACGACAGGGATCAAACACTGAAGCTTTCTTT. Residues: CASSLRQGSNTEAFF.